This TCR beta chain was captured by sequencing in a study of beta chain features in type 1 diabetes. General observations from the study: TCRB CDR3s from Type 1 diabetes patients were moderately but significantly shorter in all four CD4+ subsets. A potential PCR bias toward shorter templates would be equal in patient and control samples.

CD45RO/CCR7/CD25/CD127/CD95/CD27 separated CD4+ naive, central memory, regulatory and stem cell-like memory cells by sorting. Of the isolated RNA, all was reverse transcribed, and so the sequenced material was expressed TCRB transcripts. TCRdb keeps only in-frame clones here, not all; method: immunoSEQ multiplex PCR. The table shows approximately 730,000 clones, with roughly 13% occurring only once. For this clone: Antigen unknown.

The V and J ends lost 3 bases and 1 base respectively, with 6 bases between them. The CDR3 is made up of 13 amino acids. Germline V gene sequence: CDR1 SNHLY, CDR2 FYNNEI. The chain employs TRBV2 and TRBJ1-1; D uncertain. This receptor was identified in a man aged 18 to 35 with type 1 diabetes. Source material: naive CD4+ T cells from blood. DNA of the CDR3: TGTGCCAGCAGTGACTGGGGGAACACTGAAGCTTTCTTT. Amino acid sequence: CASSDWGNTEAFF. Using reference TRBV2 and TRBJ1-1 for the parts outside the CDR3, the full variable domain is EPEVTQTPSHQVTQMGQEVILRCVPISNHLYFYWYRQILGQKVEFLVSFYNNEISEKSEIFDDQFSVERPDGSNFTLKIRSTKLEDSAMYFCASSDWGNTEAFFGQGTRLTVV.